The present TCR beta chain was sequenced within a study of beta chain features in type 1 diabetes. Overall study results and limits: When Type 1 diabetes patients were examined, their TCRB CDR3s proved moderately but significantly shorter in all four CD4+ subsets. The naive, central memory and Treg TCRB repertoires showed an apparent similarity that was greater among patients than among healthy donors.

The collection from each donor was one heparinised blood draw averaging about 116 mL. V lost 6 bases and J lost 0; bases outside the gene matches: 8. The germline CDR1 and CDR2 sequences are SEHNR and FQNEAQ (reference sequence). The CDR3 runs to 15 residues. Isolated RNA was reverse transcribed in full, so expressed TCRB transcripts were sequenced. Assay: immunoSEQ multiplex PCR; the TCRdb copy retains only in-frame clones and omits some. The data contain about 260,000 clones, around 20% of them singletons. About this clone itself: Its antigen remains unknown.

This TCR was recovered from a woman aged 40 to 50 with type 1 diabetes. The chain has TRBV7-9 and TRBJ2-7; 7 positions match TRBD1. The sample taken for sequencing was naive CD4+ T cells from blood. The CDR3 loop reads CASSLRTGISYEQYF. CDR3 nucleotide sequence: TGTGCCAGCAGTTTAAGGACAGGAATCTCCTACGAGCAGTACTTC.